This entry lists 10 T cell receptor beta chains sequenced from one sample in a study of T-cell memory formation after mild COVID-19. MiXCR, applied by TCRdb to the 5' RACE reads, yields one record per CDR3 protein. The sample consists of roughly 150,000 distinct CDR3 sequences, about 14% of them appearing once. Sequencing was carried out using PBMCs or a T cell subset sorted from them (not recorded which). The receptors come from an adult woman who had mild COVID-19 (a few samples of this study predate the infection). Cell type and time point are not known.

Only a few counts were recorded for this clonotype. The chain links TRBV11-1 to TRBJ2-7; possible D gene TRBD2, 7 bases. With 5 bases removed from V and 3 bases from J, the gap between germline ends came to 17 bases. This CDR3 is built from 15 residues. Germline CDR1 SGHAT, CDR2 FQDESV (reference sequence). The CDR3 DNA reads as TGTGCCAGCAGCCCAGTCGGGGGGCTCCTCTACGAGCAGTACTTC. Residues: CASSPVGGLLYEQYF.

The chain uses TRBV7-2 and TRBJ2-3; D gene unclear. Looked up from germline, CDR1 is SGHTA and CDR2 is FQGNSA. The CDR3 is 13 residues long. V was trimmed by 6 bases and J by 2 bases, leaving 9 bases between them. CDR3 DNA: TGTGCCAGCAGTCCTATGATCACAGATACGCAGTATTTT. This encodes CASSPMITDTQYF.

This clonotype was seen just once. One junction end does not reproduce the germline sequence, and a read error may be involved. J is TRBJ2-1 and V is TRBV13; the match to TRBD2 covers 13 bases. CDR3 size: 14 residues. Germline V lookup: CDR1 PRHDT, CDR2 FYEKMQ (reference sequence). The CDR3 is CACRRTSGSYEQFF. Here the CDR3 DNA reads TGTGCCTGCAGGCGGACTAGCGGGAGCTATGAGCAGTTCTTC. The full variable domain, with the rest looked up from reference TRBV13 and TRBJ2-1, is AAGVIQSPRHLIKEKRETATLKCYPIPRHDTVYWYQQGPGQDPQFLISFYEKMQSDKGSIPDRFSAQQFSDYHSELNMSSLELGDSALYFCACRRTSGSYEQFFGPGTRLTVL.

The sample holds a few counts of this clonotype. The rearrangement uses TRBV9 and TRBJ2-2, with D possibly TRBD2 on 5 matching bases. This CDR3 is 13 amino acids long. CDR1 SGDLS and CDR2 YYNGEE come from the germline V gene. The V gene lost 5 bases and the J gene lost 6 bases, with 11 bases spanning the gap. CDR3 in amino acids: CASSPLGAGELFF. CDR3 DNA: TGTGCCAGCAGTCCGCTCGGGGCCGGGGAGCTGTTTTTT.

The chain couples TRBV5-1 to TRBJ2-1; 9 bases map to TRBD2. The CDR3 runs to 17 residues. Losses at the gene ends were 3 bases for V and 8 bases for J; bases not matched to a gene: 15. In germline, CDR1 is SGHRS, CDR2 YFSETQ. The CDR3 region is CASSSASGGRVGDEQFF. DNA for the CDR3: TGCGCCAGCAGCTCTGCCTCGGGCGGGAGGGTTGGCGATGAGCAGTTCTTC.

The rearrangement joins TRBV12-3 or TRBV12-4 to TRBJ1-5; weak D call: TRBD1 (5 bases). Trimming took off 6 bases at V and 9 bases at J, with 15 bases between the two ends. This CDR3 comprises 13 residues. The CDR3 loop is CASRRDGKGPQHF. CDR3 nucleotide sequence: TGTGCCAGCAGACGGGACGGCAAAGGGCCCCAGCATTTT.

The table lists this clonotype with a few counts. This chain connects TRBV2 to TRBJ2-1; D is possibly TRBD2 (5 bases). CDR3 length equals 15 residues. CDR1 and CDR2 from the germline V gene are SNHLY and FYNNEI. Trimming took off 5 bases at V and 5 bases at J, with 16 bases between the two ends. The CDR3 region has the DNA TGTGCCAGCAGTCTCCTAGCAATTAGGGACAATGAGCAGTTCTTC. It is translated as CASSLLAIRDNEQFF.

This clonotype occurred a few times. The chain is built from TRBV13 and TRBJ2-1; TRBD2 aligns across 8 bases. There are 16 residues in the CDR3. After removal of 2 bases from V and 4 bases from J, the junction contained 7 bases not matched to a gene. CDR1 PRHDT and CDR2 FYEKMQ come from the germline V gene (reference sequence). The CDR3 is CASSLSGGGLYNEQFF. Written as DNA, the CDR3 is TGTGCCAGCAGCTTAAGCGGCGGGGGGCTTTACAATGAGCAGTTCTTC.

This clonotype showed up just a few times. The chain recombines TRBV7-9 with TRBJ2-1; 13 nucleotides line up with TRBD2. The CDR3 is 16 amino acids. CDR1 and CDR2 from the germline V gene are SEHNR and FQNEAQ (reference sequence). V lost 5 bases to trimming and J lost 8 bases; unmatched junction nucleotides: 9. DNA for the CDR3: TGTGCCAGCAGCCTCGGGACTAGCGGGGCCAGGGATGAGCAGTTCTTC. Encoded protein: CASSLGTSGARDEQFF.

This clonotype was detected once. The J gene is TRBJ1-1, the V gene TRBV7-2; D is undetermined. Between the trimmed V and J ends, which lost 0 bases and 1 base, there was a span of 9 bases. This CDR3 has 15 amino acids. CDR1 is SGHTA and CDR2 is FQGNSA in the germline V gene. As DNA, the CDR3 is TGTGCCAGCAGCTTAGCTCAGTGGGCGAACACTGAAGCTTTCTTT. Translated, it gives CASSLAQWANTEAFF.